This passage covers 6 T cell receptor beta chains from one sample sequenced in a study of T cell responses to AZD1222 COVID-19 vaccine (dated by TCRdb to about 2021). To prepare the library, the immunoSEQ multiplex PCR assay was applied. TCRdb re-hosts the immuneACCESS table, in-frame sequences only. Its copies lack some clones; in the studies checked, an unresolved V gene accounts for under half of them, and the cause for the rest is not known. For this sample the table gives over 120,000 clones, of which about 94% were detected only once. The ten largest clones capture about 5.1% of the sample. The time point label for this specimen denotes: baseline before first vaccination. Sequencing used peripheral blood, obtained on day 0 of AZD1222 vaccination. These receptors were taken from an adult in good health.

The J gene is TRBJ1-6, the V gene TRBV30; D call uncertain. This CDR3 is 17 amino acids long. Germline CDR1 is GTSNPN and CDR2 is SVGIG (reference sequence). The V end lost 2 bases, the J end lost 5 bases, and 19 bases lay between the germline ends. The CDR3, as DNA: TGTGCCTGGAGTCTACTGGCAGGCCGGCCGCATAATTCACCCCTCCACTTT. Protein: CAWSLLAGRPHNSPLHF.

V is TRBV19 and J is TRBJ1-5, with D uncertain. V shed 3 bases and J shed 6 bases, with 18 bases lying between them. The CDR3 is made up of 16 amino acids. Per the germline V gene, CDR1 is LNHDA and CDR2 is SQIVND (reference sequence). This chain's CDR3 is CASSMFAGSSGQPQHF. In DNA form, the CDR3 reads TGTGCCAGTAGTATGTTCGCGGGGTCCTCGGGTCAGCCCCAGCATTTT.

Here the CDR3 reads CASSLTGGPTEAFF. The CDR3 DNA reads as TGTGCCAGCAGCTTAACCGGGGGGCCCACTGAAGCTTTCTTT. The rearrangement joins TRBV7-9 to TRBJ1-1, with D maybe TRBD1 (6 bases). There are 14 residues in the CDR3. Trimming left V 2 bases short and J 4 bases short, with 11 bases between. The germline gives CDR1 SEHNR, CDR2 FQNEAQ (reference sequence).

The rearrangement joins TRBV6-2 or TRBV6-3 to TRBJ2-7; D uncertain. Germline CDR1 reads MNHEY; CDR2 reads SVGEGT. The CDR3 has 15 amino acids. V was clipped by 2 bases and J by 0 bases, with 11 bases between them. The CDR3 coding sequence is TGTGCCAGCAGTTACCTGGGGATAAGCTCCTACGAGCAGTACTTC. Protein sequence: CASSYLGISSYEQYF.

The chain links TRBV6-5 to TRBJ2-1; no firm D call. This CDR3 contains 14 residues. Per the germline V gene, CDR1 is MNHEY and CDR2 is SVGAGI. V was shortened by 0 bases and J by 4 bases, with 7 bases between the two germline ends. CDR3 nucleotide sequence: TGTGCCAGCAGTTACTCAAACGGATACAATGAGCAGTTCTTC. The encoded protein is CASSYSNGYNEQFF.

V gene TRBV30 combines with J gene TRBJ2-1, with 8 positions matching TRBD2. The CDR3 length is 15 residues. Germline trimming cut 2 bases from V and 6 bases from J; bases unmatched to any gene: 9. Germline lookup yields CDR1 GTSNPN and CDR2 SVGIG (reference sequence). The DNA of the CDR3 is TGTGCCTGGAGTCAAGTCACCGGGACTAGCAATGAGCAGTTCTTC. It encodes CAWSQVTGTSNEQFF.